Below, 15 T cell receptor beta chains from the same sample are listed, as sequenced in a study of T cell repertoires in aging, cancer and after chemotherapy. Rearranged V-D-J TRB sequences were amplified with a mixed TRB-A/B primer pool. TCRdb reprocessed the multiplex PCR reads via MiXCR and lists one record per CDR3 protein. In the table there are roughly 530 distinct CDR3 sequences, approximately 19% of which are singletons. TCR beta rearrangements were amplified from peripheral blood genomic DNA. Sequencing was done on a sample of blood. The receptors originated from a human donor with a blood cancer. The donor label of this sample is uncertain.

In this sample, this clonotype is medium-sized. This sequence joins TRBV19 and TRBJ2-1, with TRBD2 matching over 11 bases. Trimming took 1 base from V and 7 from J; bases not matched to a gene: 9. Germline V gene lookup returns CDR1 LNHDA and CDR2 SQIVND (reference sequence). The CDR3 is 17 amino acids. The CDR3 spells CASSIGGSSGGANEQFF. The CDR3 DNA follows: TGTGCCAGTAGTATAGGAGGGAGTAGCGGGGGGGCTAATGAGCAGTTCTTC.

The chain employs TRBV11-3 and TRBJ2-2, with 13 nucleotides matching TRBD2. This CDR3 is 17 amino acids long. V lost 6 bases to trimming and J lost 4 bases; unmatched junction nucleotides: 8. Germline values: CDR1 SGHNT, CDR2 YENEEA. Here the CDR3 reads CASSSLTSGRITGELFF. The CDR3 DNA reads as TGTGCCAGCAGTTCCCTGACTAGCGGGAGGATCACCGGGGAGCTGTTTTTT.

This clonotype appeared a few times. CDR3 amino acids: CASSLPGRAGGGWNEQFF. The CDR3 DNA sequence: TGTGCCAGCAGTTTACCGGGGCGAGCGGGAGGGGGGTGGAATGAGCAGTTCTTC. The rearrangement joins TRBV28 to TRBJ2-1; 10 bases are a match to TRBD2. This CDR3 has 18 amino acids. CDR1 and CDR2 from the germline V gene are MDHEN and SYDVKM. Losses at the gene ends were 2 bases for V and 7 bases for J; bases not matched to a gene: 14.

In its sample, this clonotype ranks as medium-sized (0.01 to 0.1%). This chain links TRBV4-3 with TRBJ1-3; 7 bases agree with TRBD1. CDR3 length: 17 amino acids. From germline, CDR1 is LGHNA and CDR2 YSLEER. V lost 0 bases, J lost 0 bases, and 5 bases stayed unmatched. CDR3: CASSQDWDSYSGNTIYF. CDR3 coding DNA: TGCGCCAGCAGCCAAGATTGGGACAGCTACTCTGGAAACACCATATATTTT.

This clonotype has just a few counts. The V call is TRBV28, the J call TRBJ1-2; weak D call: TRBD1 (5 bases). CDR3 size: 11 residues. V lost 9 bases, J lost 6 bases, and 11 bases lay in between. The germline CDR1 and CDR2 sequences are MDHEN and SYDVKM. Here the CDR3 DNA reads TGTGCCAGTGGGGGGGGGAATGGCTACACCTTC. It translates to CASGGGNGYTF.

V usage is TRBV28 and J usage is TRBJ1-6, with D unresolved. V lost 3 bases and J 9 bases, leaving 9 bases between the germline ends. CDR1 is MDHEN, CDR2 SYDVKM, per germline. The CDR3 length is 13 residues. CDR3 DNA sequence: TGTGCCAGCAGTTTGGTCCGGAGTTCACCCCTCCACTTT. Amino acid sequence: CASSLVRSSPLHF. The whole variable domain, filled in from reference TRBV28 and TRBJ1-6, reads DVKVTQSSRYLVKRTGEKVFLECVQDMDHENMFWYRQDPGLGLRLIYFSYDVKMKEKGDIPEGYSVSREKKERFSLILESASTNQTSMYLCASSLVRSSPLHFGNGTRLTVT.

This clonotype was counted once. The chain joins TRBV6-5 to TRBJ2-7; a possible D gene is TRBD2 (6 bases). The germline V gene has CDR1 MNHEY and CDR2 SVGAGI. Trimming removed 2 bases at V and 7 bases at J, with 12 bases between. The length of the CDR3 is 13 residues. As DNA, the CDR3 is TGTGCCAGCAGTTACGGGGGGTCAGGGGAGCAGTACTTC. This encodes CASSYGGSGEQYF.

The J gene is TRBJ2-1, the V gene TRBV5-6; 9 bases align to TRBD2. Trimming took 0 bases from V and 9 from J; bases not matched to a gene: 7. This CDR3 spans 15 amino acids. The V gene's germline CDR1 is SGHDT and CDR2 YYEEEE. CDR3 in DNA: TGTGCCAGCAGCTTGGTTGCGGGAGGGCCGGTTGAGCAGTTCTTC. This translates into CASSLVAGGPVEQFF.

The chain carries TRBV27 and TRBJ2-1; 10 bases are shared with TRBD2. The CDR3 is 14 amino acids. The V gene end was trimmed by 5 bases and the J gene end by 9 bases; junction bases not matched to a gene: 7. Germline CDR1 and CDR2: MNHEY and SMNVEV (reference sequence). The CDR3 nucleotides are TGTGCCAGCAGTCCAGCGGGAGGGCCGGTTGAGCAGTTCTTC. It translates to CASSPAGGPVEQFF.

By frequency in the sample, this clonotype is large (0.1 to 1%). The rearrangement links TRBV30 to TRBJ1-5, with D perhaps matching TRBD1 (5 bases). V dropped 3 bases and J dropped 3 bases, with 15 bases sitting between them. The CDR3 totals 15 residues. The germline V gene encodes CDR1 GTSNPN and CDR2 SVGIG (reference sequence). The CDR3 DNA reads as TGTGCCTGGAGCCGCCCAGGGTCGTACAATCAGCCCCAGCATTTT. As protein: CAWSRPGSYNQPQHF.

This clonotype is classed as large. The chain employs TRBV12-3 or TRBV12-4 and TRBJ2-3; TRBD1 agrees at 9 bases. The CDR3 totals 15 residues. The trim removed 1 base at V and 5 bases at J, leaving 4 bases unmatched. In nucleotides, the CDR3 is TGTGCCAGCAGTTTAGGGGGACAGGGAAGAGATACGCAGTATTTT. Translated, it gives CASSLGGQGRDTQYF.

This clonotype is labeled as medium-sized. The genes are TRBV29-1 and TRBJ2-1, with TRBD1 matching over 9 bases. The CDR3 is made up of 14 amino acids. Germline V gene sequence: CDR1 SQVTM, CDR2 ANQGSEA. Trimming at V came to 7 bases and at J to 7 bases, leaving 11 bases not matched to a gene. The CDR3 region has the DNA TGCAGCGGCCGAGAACAGGGGGCGTTGAATGAGCAGTTCTTC. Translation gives CSGREQGALNEQFF.

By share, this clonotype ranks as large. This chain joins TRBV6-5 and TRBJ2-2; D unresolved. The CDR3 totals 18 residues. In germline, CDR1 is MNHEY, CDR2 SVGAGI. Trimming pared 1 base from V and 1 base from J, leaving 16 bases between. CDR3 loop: CASSYYPPPGLNTGELFF. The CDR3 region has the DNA TGTGCCAGCAGTTACTACCCTCCCCCAGGTCTGAACACCGGGGAGCTGTTTTTT.

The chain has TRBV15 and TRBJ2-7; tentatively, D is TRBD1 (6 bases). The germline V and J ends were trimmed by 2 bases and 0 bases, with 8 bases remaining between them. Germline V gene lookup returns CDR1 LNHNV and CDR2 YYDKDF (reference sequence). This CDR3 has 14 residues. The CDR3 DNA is TGTGCCACCAGCAGACAGGGGTCCTCCTACGAGCAGTACTTC. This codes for CATSRQGSSYEQYF.

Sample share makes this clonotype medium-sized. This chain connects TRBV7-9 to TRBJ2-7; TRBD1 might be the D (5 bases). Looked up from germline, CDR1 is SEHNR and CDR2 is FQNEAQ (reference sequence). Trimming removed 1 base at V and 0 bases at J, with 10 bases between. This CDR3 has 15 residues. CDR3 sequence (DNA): TGTGCCAGCAGCTTAGAGGGGCTTAGCTCCTACGAGCAGTACTTC. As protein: CASSLEGLSSYEQYF.